The present entry profiles one TCR beta chain with its context. Its antigen remains unidentified. The source of the sample is a study of cytomegalovirus exposure and HLA in healthy donors. Study-level information: An early data release held some 89 million unique TCRs from HLA-typed donors.

Findings of the study overall: Listed as cytomegalovirus-associated were 150 to 200 TCR beta chains.

V was trimmed by 0 bases and J by 8 bases, leaving 13 bases between them. This CDR3 region has 14 residues. Germline values: CDR1 LGHNA, CDR2 YNFKEQ. The study ran its PCR with 60 Vbeta and 13 Jbeta primers. Using immunoSEQ multiplex PCR, the repertoire was profiled, and TCRdb retains in-frame clones only, with some absent. The sample lists approximately 100,000 clones, 84% occurring once. The gene calls are TRBV4-2 and TRBJ1-2; D may be TRBD1 (5 bases). The sample comprised PBMCs. This receptor was identified in a young woman in good health and CMV-seronegative. The CDR3 sequence is CASSQDQGTLGYTF. DNA of the CDR3: TGTGCCAGCAGCCAAGATCAGGGTACCTTGGGCTACACCTTC.